This TCR beta chain stems from a study of shared clonotypes between healthy human individuals. This clone has more than one count but fewer than ten. Sequencing was performed with immunoSEQ multiplex PCR; in TCRdb, only in-frame clones are kept and a portion is missing. Of 150,000 to 200,000 clones listed, over 50% are singletons. This CDR3 contains 15 residues. The V end lost 1 base, the J end lost 0 bases, and 10 bases lay between the germline ends. Germline V gene data show CDR1 as SGHNT and CDR2 as YENEEA. The rearrangement uses TRBV11-3 and TRBJ2-7, with a weak D call TRBD2 (5 bases). Input material: memory CD4+ T cells sorted from blood. Specified subset: CD45RA-negative fraction. The TCR was taken from a man younger than 40 in good health. CDR3 coding DNA: TGTGCCAGCAGCTTAGGAGGGAGCTCCTCCTACGAGCAGTACTTC. It yields the protein CASSLGGSSSYEQYF.